One T cell receptor (beta chain) is described in this entry. This sample is part of a study of shared clonotypes between healthy human individuals. V gave up 3 bases and J gave up 4 bases; unmatched junction bases: 12. In germline, CDR1 is SGHTA, CDR2 FQGNSA. This CDR3 spans 18 amino acids. TCRdb keeps only in-frame clones here, not all; method: immunoSEQ multiplex PCR. The sample yields 550,000 to 800,000 clones, around 90% seen once. Study donors comprised healthy, HIV-negative adults devoid of recent acute infection or vaccination. CCR7-negative CD45RA+ TemRA cells were pooled with CD45RO+ cells for CD8 memory.

The TCR originated in a man aged 18-30 years in good health. Some clones in this sample may be carry-over from other donors' samples. The sequenced sample consisted of memory CD8+ T cells from PBMCs. Stated subset: CD45RO+ cells pooled with CCR7-negative TemRA cells. The chain links TRBV7-2 to TRBJ2-1; 10 bases fit TRBD2. The CDR3 loop is CASSFNPPLAGAYNEQFF. The CDR3 region has the DNA TGTGCCAGCAGCTTTAACCCCCCTCTAGCGGGAGCGTACAATGAGCAGTTCTTC.